What follows describes a single T cell receptor beta chain. The sample originates from a study of technical replicates of blood from a handful of donors. Generated by immunoSEQ multiplex PCR, the TCRdb table keeps only in-frame clones and is missing some. Of 45,000 to 60,000 clones in the sample, 70% to 90% are singletons; the top ten hold 5.5% to 6.5%. Trimming left V 2 bases short and J 0 bases short, with 11 bases between. There are 15 residues in the CDR3. CDR1 is MNHEY and CDR2 is SMNVEV in the germline V gene (reference sequence). The sequence came from a human donor in good health. Some clones in this sample may be carry-over from other donors' samples. The rearrangement uses TRBV27 and TRBJ2-7, with D possibly TRBD2 on 5 matching bases. The sample was PBMCs. CDR3 bases: TGTGCCAGCAGTTTAAAGCCGGGAAGCTCCTACGAGCAGTACTTC. It encodes CASSLKPGSSYEQYF.